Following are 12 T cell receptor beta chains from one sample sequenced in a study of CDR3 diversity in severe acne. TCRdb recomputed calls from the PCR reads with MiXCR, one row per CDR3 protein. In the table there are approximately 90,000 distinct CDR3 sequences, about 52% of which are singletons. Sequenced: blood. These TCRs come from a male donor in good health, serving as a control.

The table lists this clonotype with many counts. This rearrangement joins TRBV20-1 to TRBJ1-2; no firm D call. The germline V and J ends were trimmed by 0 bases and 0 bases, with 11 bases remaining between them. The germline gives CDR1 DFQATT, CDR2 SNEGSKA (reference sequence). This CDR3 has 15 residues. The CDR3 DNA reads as TGCAGTGCTAGAGATCCTAACAGCTCTAACTATGGCTACACCTTC. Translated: CSARDPNSSNYGYTF.

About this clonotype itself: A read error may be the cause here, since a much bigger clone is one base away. CDR3 region: CASRGEGALF. CDR3 DNA: TGTGCCAGCAGAGGGGAGGGAGCTCTCTTT. The chain links TRBV2 to TRBJ1-1, with D maybe TRBD1 (5 bases). Germline V gene data show CDR1 as SNHLY and CDR2 as FYNNEI. CDR3 length: 10 amino acids.

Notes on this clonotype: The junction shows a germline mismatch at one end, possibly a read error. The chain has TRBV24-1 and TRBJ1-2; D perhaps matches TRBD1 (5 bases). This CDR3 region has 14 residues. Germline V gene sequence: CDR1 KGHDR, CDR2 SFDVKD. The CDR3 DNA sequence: TGTGCCAGCAGTTACTCGACGGGGGTTTCCGGCTACACCTTC. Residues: CASSYSTGVSGYTF.

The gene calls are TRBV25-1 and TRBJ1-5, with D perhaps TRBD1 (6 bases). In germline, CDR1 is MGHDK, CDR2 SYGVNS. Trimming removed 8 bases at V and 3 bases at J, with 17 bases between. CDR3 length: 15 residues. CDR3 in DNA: TGTGCCAGCTCACCAGGGGCAGGGGCCAATCAGCCCCAGCATTTT. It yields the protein CASSPGAGANQPQHF.

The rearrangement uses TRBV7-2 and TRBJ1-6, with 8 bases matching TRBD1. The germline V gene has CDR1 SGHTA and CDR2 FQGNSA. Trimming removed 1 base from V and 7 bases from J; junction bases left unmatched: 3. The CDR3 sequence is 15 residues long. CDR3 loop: CASSLVWTGNSPLHF. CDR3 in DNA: TGTGCCAGCAGCTTAGTGTGGACAGGGAATTCACCCCTCCACTTT. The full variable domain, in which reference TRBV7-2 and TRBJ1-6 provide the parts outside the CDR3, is GAGVSQSPSNKVTEKGKDVELRCDPISGHTALYWYRQSLGQGLEFLIYFQGNSAPDKSGLPSDRFSAERTGGSVSTLTIQRTQQEDSAVYLCASSLVWTGNSPLHFGNGTRLTVT.

The CDR3 loop is CASSEDSGSGGELFF. CDR3 DNA: TGCGCCAGCAGTGAGGATAGCGGGAGTGGTGGGGAGCTGTTTTTT. The rearrangement uses TRBV10-1 and TRBJ2-2, with 9 nucleotides matching TRBD2. Trimming removed 2 bases from V and 8 bases from J; junction bases left unmatched: 6. CDR3 length: 15 residues. The germline gives CDR1 WNHNN, CDR2 SYGVQD (reference sequence).

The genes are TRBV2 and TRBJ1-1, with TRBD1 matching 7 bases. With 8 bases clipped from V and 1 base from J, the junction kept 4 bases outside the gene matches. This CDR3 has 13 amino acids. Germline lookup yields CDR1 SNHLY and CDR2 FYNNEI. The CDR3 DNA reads TGTGCCAGCGGAAGGACAGGGAACACTGAAGCTTTCTTT. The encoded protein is CASGRTGNTEAFF.

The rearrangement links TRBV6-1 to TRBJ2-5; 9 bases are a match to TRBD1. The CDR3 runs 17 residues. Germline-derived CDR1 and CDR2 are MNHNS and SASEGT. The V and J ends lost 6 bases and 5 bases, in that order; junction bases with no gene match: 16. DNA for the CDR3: TGTGCCAGCAGCCCCGCCCCCGGGACAGGGAAAGGGGAGACCCAGTACTTC. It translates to CASSPAPGTGKGETQYF.

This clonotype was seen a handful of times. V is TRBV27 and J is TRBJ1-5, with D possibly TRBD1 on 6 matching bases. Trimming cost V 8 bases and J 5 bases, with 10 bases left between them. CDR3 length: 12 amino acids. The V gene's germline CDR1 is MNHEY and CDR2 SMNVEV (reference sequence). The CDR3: CASGGEDQPQHF. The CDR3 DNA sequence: TGTGCCAGCGGGGGCGAGGATCAGCCCCAGCATTTT.

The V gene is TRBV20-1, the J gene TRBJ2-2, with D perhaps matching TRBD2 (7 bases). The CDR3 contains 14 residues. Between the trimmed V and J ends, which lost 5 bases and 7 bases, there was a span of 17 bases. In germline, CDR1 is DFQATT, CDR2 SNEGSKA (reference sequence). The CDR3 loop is CSAAEQGGGGELFF. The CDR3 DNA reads TGCAGTGCTGCTGAACAGGGAGGGGGCGGGGAGCTGTTTTTT.

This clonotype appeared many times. The CDR3 bases are TGCAGCGGAATGCAGGGAGGAGAGACCCAGTACTTC. Its protein product is CSGMQGGETQYF. This sequence joins TRBV29-1 and TRBJ2-5; tentatively, D is TRBD2 (6 bases). From germline, CDR1 is SQVTM and CDR2 ANQGSEA. The CDR3 consists of 12 residues. V was clipped by 7 bases and J by 4 bases, with 13 bases between them.

CDR3 sequence reads: CASSVSSSGGGEQYF. DNA for the CDR3: TGTGCCAGCAGCGTATCCTCTAGCGGGGGGGGCGAGCAGTACTTC. This chain connects TRBV9 to TRBJ2-7; the match to TRBD2 covers 12 bases. The CDR3 has 15 amino acids. With V trimmed by 1 base and J by 6 bases, 5 bases remained unmatched. CDR1 and CDR2 (germline): SGDLS, YYNGEE.